The present entry profiles one T cell receptor (beta chain) with its context. The data are from a study of chronic HIV infection and antiretroviral therapy. Germline V gene data show CDR1 as SGDLS and CDR2 as YYNGEE. CDR3 length: 15 residues. The ends lost 4 bases at V and 5 bases at J; junction bases unmatched: 10. TCRdb redid the calling of the 5' RACE reads with MiXCR, one entry per CDR3 protein. Among roughly 50,000 distinct CDR3 sequences listed, about a fifth were seen once. The V gene is TRBV9, the J gene TRBJ2-5, with 8 bases lining up with TRBD1. This TCR derives from an adult who had HIV and had not received antiretroviral therapy, or was an uninfected healthy control (not recorded which). Sequenced input: peripheral blood. In DNA, the CDR3 is TGTGCCAGCAGCCCACTAGGGAGACAGGGGGAGACCCAGTACTTC. Its translation: CASSPLGRQGETQYF. Filled out from reference TRBV9 and TRBJ2-5, the complete variable domain reads DSGVTQTPKHLITATGQRVTLRCSPRSGDLSVYWYQQSLDQGLQFLIQYYNGEERAKGNILERFSAQQFPDLHSELNLSSLELGDSALYFCASSPLGRQGETQYFGPGTRLLVL.